A single sample gave rise to the 26 T cell receptor beta chains below, sequenced in a study of technical replicates of blood from a few donors. Sequenced by immunoSEQ multiplex PCR; TCRdb stores in-frame clones only, minus some. The sample consists of more than 65,000 clones, 90% to 95% of them appearing once. The sample consisted of T cells isolated from PBMCs. The receptors were sampled from a human donor in good health.

This chain uses TRBV6-1 with TRBJ2-1, with 7 bases identical to TRBD2. Trimming removed 10 bases from V and 4 bases from J; junction bases left unmatched: 10. The CDR3 sequence is 14 residues long. Germline CDR1 reads MNHNS; CDR2 reads SASEGT. CDR3 protein: CATASGELYNEQFF. CDR3 sequence (DNA): TGTGCCACCGCTAGCGGAGAATTATACAATGAGCAGTTCTTC.

This chain uses TRBV11-3 with TRBJ2-7; D not resolved. Germline loops: CDR1 SGHNT, CDR2 YENEEA. This CDR3 region has 13 residues. V lost 4 bases to trimming and J lost 1 base, with 8 bases between them. The CDR3 sequence: CASSYDTSYEQYF. CDR3 DNA: TGTGCCAGCAGCTATGATACTTCCTACGAGCAGTACTTC.

This chain joins TRBV6-5 and TRBJ2-1; 12 bases line up with TRBD2. The germline gives CDR1 MNHEY, CDR2 SVGAGI. The trim removed 6 bases at V and 7 bases at J, leaving 7 bases unmatched. The CDR3 runs 15 residues. CDR3 sequence reads: CASSQLAGGSNEQFF. CDR3 nucleotides: TGTGCCAGCAGCCAACTAGCGGGAGGTTCGAATGAGCAGTTCTTC.

The CDR3 nucleotides are TGTGCCAGTTCCGACTCGAGGGAAAACATTCAGTACTTC. Protein: CASSDSRENIQYF. V usage is TRBV7-2 and J usage is TRBJ2-4; D is perhaps TRBD2 (5 bases). The length of the CDR3 is 13 residues. Germline V gene lookup returns CDR1 SGHTA and CDR2 FQGNSA. V was pared by 9 bases and J by 5 bases, with 14 bases between. Complete variable domain (other parts from reference TRBV7-2 and TRBJ2-4): GAGVSQSPSNKVTEKGKDVELRCDPISGHTALYWYRQSLGQGLEFLIYFQGNSAPDKSGLPSDRFSAERTGGSVSTLTIQRTQQEDSAVYLCASSDSRENIQYFGAGTRLSVL.

The chain couples TRBV10-3 to TRBJ1-2; no clear D. This CDR3 has 12 amino acids. Germline CDR1 reads ENHRY; CDR2 reads SYGVKD. V dropped 3 bases and J dropped 4 bases, with 6 bases sitting between them. CDR3 bases: TGTGCCATCAGTGAATCGGGCTATGGCTACACCTTC. Protein sequence: CAISESGYGYTF.

V usage is TRBV7-2 and J usage is TRBJ1-5; D gene ambiguous. The CDR3 is made up of 13 amino acids. The V end lost 2 bases, the J end lost 2 bases, and 4 bases lay between the germline ends. Germline CDR1 and CDR2: SGHTA and FQGNSA. The CDR3 reads CASSLYGNQPQHF. The CDR3 coding sequence is TGTGCCAGCAGCTTATATGGCAATCAGCCCCAGCATTTT.

The J gene is TRBJ2-7, the V gene TRBV9; TRBD2 aligns across 11 bases. The CDR3 is 16 amino acids. Germline V gene sequence: CDR1 SGDLS, CDR2 YYNGEE. J was trimmed by 4 bases and V by 0 bases; bases with no gene match: 6. CDR3 residues: CASSVGGLAETYEQYF. The CDR3, as DNA: TGTGCCAGCAGCGTAGGGGGACTAGCGGAGACATACGAGCAGTACTTC.

The chain is built from TRBV6-5 and TRBJ2-3; 8 nucleotides agree with TRBD2. This CDR3 comprises 15 residues. The ends lost 6 bases at V and 4 bases at J; junction bases unmatched: 9. The germline V gene has CDR1 MNHEY and CDR2 SVGAGI. CDR3 sequence: CASSASGSVADTQYF. In DNA, the CDR3 is TGTGCCAGCAGCGCGAGCGGGAGTGTAGCAGATACGCAGTATTTT.

In this sample, this clone turned up once. The V call is TRBV7-2, the J call TRBJ2-4; possibly TRBD1 for D (7 bases). Trimming removed 1 base at V and 2 bases at J, with 12 bases between. This CDR3 is 16 amino acids long. Germline CDR1 reads SGHTA; CDR2 reads FQGNSA. The CDR3 DNA reads as TGTGCCAGCAGCTTAGGGCAGGGGGGAACCAAAAACATTCAGTACTTC. This translates into CASSLGQGGTKNIQYF.

This chain joins TRBV6-6 and TRBJ2-5; D gene unclear. V was shortened by 4 bases and J by 4 bases, with 16 bases between the two germline ends. Looked up from germline, CDR1 is MNHNY and CDR2 is SVGAGI (reference sequence). The CDR3 covers 15 residues. Here the CDR3 reads CASSFYSSDSETQYF. Written as DNA, the CDR3 is TGTGCCAGCAGTTTCTACTCATCTGACTCAGAGACCCAGTACTTC.

The V gene is TRBV7-2, the J gene TRBJ2-7; D might be TRBD2 (5 bases). Trimming stripped 5 bases from V and 0 bases from J, with 8 bases between. The germline V gene encodes CDR1 SGHTA and CDR2 FQGNSA. The CDR3 consists of 13 residues. CDR3 in amino acids: CASSIRDSYEQYF. Here the CDR3 DNA reads TGTGCCAGCAGCATTCGGGACTCCTACGAGCAGTACTTC. Based on the CDR3 plus reference TRBV7-2 and TRBJ2-7, the full variable domain is GAGVSQSPSNKVTEKGKDVELRCDPISGHTALYWYRQSLGQGLEFLIYFQGNSAPDKSGLPSDRFSAERTGGSVSTLTIQRTQQEDSAVYLCASSIRDSYEQYFGPGTRLTVT.

The chain couples TRBV5-1 to TRBJ2-1, with TRBD2 matching over 10 bases. The germline V gene encodes CDR1 SGHRS and CDR2 YFSETQ. V trimming: 0 bases; J trimming: 0 bases; junction bases outside the gene matches: 3. The CDR3 contains 17 residues. CDR3 sequence: CASSLVLAGISYNEQFF. CDR3 bases: TGCGCCAGCAGCTTGGTACTAGCGGGGATCTCCTACAATGAGCAGTTCTTC.

CDR3 nucleotide sequence: TGTGCCAGCAGCTTACAGATAGCGGGATACAATGAGCAGTTCTTC. This encodes CASSLQIAGYNEQFF. The rearrangement links TRBV7-6 to TRBJ2-1; 8 bases match TRBD2. There are 15 residues in the CDR3. Looked up from germline, CDR1 is SGHVS and CDR2 is FNYEAQ. V shed 2 bases, J shed 4 bases, and the junction held 4 bases outside the gene matches.

This clone was detected only a few times. This chain connects TRBV9 to TRBJ2-3; 8 nucleotides match TRBD2. The CDR3 loop spans 16 amino acids. Losses at the gene ends were 4 bases for V and 2 bases for J; bases not matched to a gene: 9. In germline, CDR1 is SGDLS, CDR2 YYNGEE. CDR3 sequence: CASSTQTGGTTDTQYF. CDR3 in DNA: TGTGCCAGCAGCACCCAGACGGGAGGGACCACAGATACGCAGTATTTT.

This clone was observed once. V gene TRBV14 combines with J gene TRBJ1-1; D gene ambiguous. V was trimmed by 3 bases and J by 12 bases, leaving 17 bases between them. Germline CDR1 reads SGHDN; CDR2 reads FVKESK. The CDR3 extends over 13 amino acids. The CDR3 DNA follows: TGTGCCAGCAGCCAGGTAGGCCCCGGAGTGCCTTTCTTT. Translating gives CASSQVGPGVPFF.

V usage is TRBV28 and J usage is TRBJ2-7; 7 bases are shared with TRBD2. CDR3 length: 14 amino acids. In germline, CDR1 is MDHEN, CDR2 SYDVKM. V gave up 5 bases and J gave up 3 bases; unmatched junction bases: 7. Written as DNA, the CDR3 is TGTGCCAGCAGTCCCCGGGGGGATTTCTACGAGCAGTACTTC. Amino acid sequence: CASSPRGDFYEQYF. Combining the CDR3 with reference TRBV28 and TRBJ2-7 gives the whole variable domain DVKVTQSSRYLVKRTGEKVFLECVQDMDHENMFWYRQDPGLGLRLIYFSYDVKMKEKGDIPEGYSVSREKKERFSLILESASTNQTSMYLCASSPRGDFYEQYFGPGTRLTVT.

The chain uses TRBV10-2 and TRBJ1-1, with a tentative D call TRBD1 (6 bases). CDR1 is WSHSY and CDR2 is SAAADI in the germline V gene. The CDR3 totals 15 residues. Trimming removed 5 bases at V and 3 bases at J, with 16 bases between. The CDR3 nucleotides read TGCGCCAGCAGTTGGCCTACAGGGCCGGACACTGAAGCTTTCTTT. This gives the protein CASSWPTGPDTEAFF.

The chain is built from TRBV4-1 and TRBJ2-2; a weak D match, TRBD2 (5 bases). CDR3 size: 14 residues. Germline V gives CDR1 MGHRA, CDR2 YSYEKL. V lost 4 bases to trimming and J lost 8 bases, with 14 bases between them. Here the CDR3 reads CASSPVGSVGELFF. The CDR3 region has the DNA TGCGCCAGCAGCCCGGTGGGGAGCGTAGGGGAGCTGTTTTTT.

This clone was recorded only once. CDR3: CATSRDRREQFF. CDR3 bases: TGTGCCACCAGCAGAGATCGGCGGGAGCAGTTCTTC. V gene TRBV15 combines with J gene TRBJ2-1; D gene unclear. The germline CDR1 and CDR2 sequences are LNHNV and YYDKDF (reference sequence). The V end was cut by 0 bases, the J end by 10 bases, with 7 bases between. The CDR3 contains 12 residues.

The chain joins TRBV28 to TRBJ1-5; D is uncertain. CDR1 and CDR2 (germline): MDHEN, SYDVKM. The ends were cut back, 4 bases at V and 9 bases at J, with 16 bases in the middle. The CDR3 extends over 14 amino acids. CDR3 nucleotide sequence: TGTGCCAGCAGTTCTATAGAGGCCCCGGGGCCCCAGCATTTT. Its translation: CASSSIEAPGPQHF.

This sequence joins TRBV7-9 and TRBJ2-2, with D perhaps TRBD1 (5 bases). The CDR3 sequence is 17 residues long. Per the germline V gene, CDR1 is SEHNR and CDR2 is FQNEAQ (reference sequence). Trimming pared 1 base from V and 4 bases from J, leaving 16 bases between. The CDR3 DNA reads as TGTGCCAGCAGCTTAGGAACGCTCCCCAGGGTCACCGGGGAGCTGTTTTTT. As protein: CASSLGTLPRVTGELFF.

The CDR3 region is CASRTGMSVQPQHF. The DNA of the CDR3 is TGTGCCAGTAGGACAGGCATGTCGGTTCAGCCCCAGCATTTT. The gene calls are TRBV19 and TRBJ1-5; possible D gene TRBD1, 6 bases. V lost 6 bases and J lost 6, with 15 bases in between. Germline CDR1 is LNHDA and CDR2 is SQIVND (reference sequence). This CDR3 has 14 residues. The full variable domain, completed using reference TRBV19 and TRBJ1-5, is DGGITQSPKYLFRKEGQNVTLSCEQNLNHDAMYWYRQDPGQGLRLIYYSQIVNDFQKGDIAEGYSVSREKKESFPLTVTSAQKNPTAFYLCASRTGMSVQPQHFGDGTRLSIL.

The V call is TRBV4-3, the J call TRBJ2-7; TRBD2 might be the D (5 bases). Trimming removed 4 bases at V and 6 bases at J, with 10 bases between. Germline values: CDR1 LGHNA, CDR2 YSLEER. The CDR3 consists of 12 residues. CDR3 amino acids: CASSPSGREQYF. The CDR3 bases are TGCGCCAGCAGCCCAAGCGGTCGCGAGCAGTACTTC.

The chain links TRBV5-1 to TRBJ1-1; possible D gene TRBD1, 6 bases. The CDR3 sequence is 14 residues long. V lost 3 bases and J lost 6, with 15 bases in between. Germline V gives CDR1 SGHRS, CDR2 YFSETQ. CDR3 sequence reads: CASSSNREIAEAFF. Here the CDR3 DNA reads TGCGCCAGCAGCTCTAACAGGGAAATCGCTGAAGCTTTCTTT.

CDR3 protein: CASGVGGSGYTF. Written as DNA, the CDR3 is TGTGCCAGTGGGGTCGGGGGATCCGGCTACACCTTC. The gene calls are TRBV6-5 and TRBJ1-2, with D tentatively TRBD1 (5 bases). Trimming took off 9 bases at V and 8 bases at J, with 16 bases between the two ends. The CDR3 extends over 12 amino acids. Per the germline V gene, CDR1 is MNHEY and CDR2 is SVGAGI.

The chain is built from TRBV7-9 and TRBJ1-5; unclear D gene. Germline values: CDR1 SEHNR, CDR2 FQNEAQ (reference sequence). Trimming left V 11 bases short and J 0 bases short, with 11 bases between. This CDR3 is 13 amino acids long. CDR3 nucleotides: TGTGCCGTAAGACGGGATAGCAATCAGCCCCAGCATTTT. Translated, it gives CAVRRDSNQPQHF.